This TCR beta chain was found in a study of CXCR3-negative and CXCR3-positive naive CD8 T cells. Each TRB cDNA library was prepared by 5' RACE (with UMI labels). No DNA is given; TCRdb re-called the 5' RACE reads and lists each CDR3 protein once. Here the sample table reports nearly 110,000 distinct CDR3 sequences. The CDR3 has 14 residues. Germline-derived CDR1 and CDR2 are MNHEY and SVGAGI. As to this clonotype: The antigen is not known.

Findings and limits, study-wide: TRB CDR3 properties were used to infer TCR strength, and surface CD5 was comparable between naive subsets. PBMCs showed partially decreased CXCR3 expression after cryopreservation, and most assays used fresh PBMCs. Naive cells that were CXCR3-positive had more hydrophobic TRB CDR3s (compared with CXCR3-negative naive cells).

The TCR sequence derives from a human donor in good health. Some clones in this sample may be carry-over from other donors' samples. Sequencing used naive CXCR3+ CD8+ T cells from blood. The subset: CD45RO-CCR7+CD27+CD95- naive CD8+ T cells expressing CXCR3 (TNR3+). This chain links TRBV6-5 with TRBJ2-7. The CDR3 loop is CASSYTAAFYEQYF.